The rows below give T cell receptor beta chains drawn from one sample of a study of OX40 agonist ivuxolimab in advanced cancers. Method: immunoSEQ multiplex PCR; TCRdb's copy keeps in-frame clones and lacks some. This sample has tens of thousands of clones, with around 82% found just once. The input for sequencing was CD4+ or CD8+ T cells sorted from blood, taken in a trial of the OX40 agonist ivuxolimab. These receptors all come from an adult with an advanced solid tumor such as melanoma, head and neck, liver or kidney cancer. Each CDR3 is given with its conserved first and last residue. A D gene is named only where the DNA matches it firmly. Clone size is shown for a subset of rows, as once, few, many or a class of expanded clone.

CDR3: CSASHKETQYF; DNA: TGCAGTGCTAGCCACAAAGAGACCCAGTACTTC; length: 11; V: TRBV20-1; size: -; J: TRBJ2-5; D: -
CDR3: CASSQDTSEAFF; DNA: TGTGCCAGCAGCCAGGACACCTCGGAAGCTTTCTTT; length: 12; V: TRBV11-2; size: -; J: TRBJ1-1; D: -
CDR3: CASSNTGGSYNEQFF; DNA: TGCGCCAGCAGCAACACAGGGGGCTCCTACAATGAGCAGTTCTTC; length: 15; V: TRBV5-1; size: -; J: TRBJ2-1; D: TRBD1
CDR3: CASSPRASYEQFF; DNA: TGTGCCAGCAGCCCCCGAGCCTCATATGAGCAGTTCTTC; length: 13; V: TRBV11-2; size: -; J: TRBJ2-1; D: -
CDR3: CASSFQRRVAFF; DNA: TGTGCCAGCAGCTTTCAGCGCAGGGTGGCTTTCTTT; length: 12; V: TRBV13; size: few; J: TRBJ1-1; D: -
CDR3: CASTEGVWVEAFF; DNA: TGTGCCAGCACTGAAGGGGTGTGGGTTGAAGCTTTCTTT; length: 13; V: TRBV2; size: -; J: TRBJ1-1; D: -
CDR3: CASSSALRSDTQYF; DNA: TGTGCCAGCAGTTCAGCGTTGAGGTCAGATACGCAGTATTTT; length: 14; V: TRBV5-4; size: few; J: TRBJ2-3; D: -
CDR3: CASSQLFYNSPLHF; DNA: TGTGCCAGCAGCCAGCTGTTCTATAATTCACCCCTCCACTTT; length: 14; V: TRBV7-2; size: -; J: TRBJ1-6; D: -
CDR3: CASSRPGLGAGNTIYF; DNA: TGCGCCAGCAGCCGGCCGGGACTAGGGGCTGGAAACACCATATATTTT; length: 16; V: TRBV4-1; size: -; J: TRBJ1-3; D: -
CDR3: CASSLVASNTEAFF; DNA: TGTGCCAGCAGCTTAGTCGCATCAAACACTGAAGCTTTCTTT; length: 14; V: TRBV7-9; size: -; J: TRBJ1-1; D: -
CDR3: CASTPDRSGELFF; DNA: TGTGCCAGCACCCCGGACAGGAGCGGGGAGCTGTTTTTT; length: 13; V: TRBV18; size: -; J: TRBJ2-2; D: TRBD1
CDR3: CASSQGWGAGQYF; DNA: TGCGCCAGCAGCCAAGGTTGGGGCGCAGGTCAGTACTTC; length: 13; V: TRBV4-1; size: once; J: TRBJ2-4; D: -
CDR3: CASSIGTEKETQYF; DNA: TGTGCCAGTAGTATCGGGACAGAGAAAGAGACCCAGTACTTC; length: 14; V: TRBV19; size: -; J: TRBJ2-5; D: TRBD1
CDR3: CASSLGPINTEAFF; DNA: TGTGCCAGCAGTTTAGGTCCAATAAACACTGAAGCTTTCTTT; length: 14; V: TRBV6-5; size: few; J: TRBJ1-1; D: -
CDR3: CASSVAPGQVNEKLFF; DNA: TGTGCCAGCAGCGTAGCCCCCGGACAAGTTAATGAAAAACTGTTTTTT; length: 16; V: TRBV9; size: -; J: TRBJ1-4; D: -
CDR3: CASTRRISNQPQHF; DNA: TGTGCCAGTACCCGGAGGATTTCCAATCAGCCCCAGCATTTT; length: 14; V: TRBV19; size: -; J: TRBJ1-5; D: -
CDR3: CASSPHGGGINEQFF; DNA: TGTGCCAGCAGCCCCCACGGGGGGGGCATAAATGAGCAGTTCTTC; length: 15; V: TRBV11-3; size: -; J: TRBJ2-1; D: TRBD2
CDR3: CASRARTSGGSNEQFF; DNA: TGTGCCAGCAGGGCGCGGACTAGCGGGGGCTCTAATGAGCAGTTCTTC; length: 16; V: TRBV27; size: -; J: TRBJ2-1; D: TRBD2
CDR3: CASSVEGGSYNEQFF; DNA: TGTGCCAGCAGCGTAGAGGGGGGCTCGTACAATGAGCAGTTCTTC; length: 15; V: TRBV9; size: -; J: TRBJ2-1; D: -
CDR3: CATSGPPLYEQYF; DNA: TGTGCCACCTCGGGCCCCCCGCTTTACGAGCAGTACTTC; length: 13; V: TRBV28; size: -; J: TRBJ2-7; D: -
CDR3: CARSLRLAVGNEQFF; DNA: TGTGCCAGAAGCTTGCGACTAGCGGTGGGGAATGAGCAGTTCTTC; length: 15; V: TRBV5-3; size: once; J: TRBJ2-1; D: TRBD2
CDR3: CASSISPSDQPQHF; DNA: TGTGCCAGTAGTATTTCGCCTTCGGATCAGCCCCAGCATTTT; length: 14; V: TRBV19; size: -; J: TRBJ1-5; D: -
CDR3: CASSLGTGSYEQYF; DNA: TGTGCCAGCAGCTTAGGGACAGGGAGCTACGAGCAGTACTTC; length: 14; V: TRBV7-6; size: -; J: TRBJ2-7; D: TRBD1
CDR3: CASSLDRGSYNEQFF; DNA: TGTGCCAGCAGCTTGGACCGGGGGTCCTACAATGAGCAGTTCTTC; length: 15; V: TRBV5-4; size: few; J: TRBJ2-1; D: -
CDR3: CASSLTVPRSWTSGGANEQFF; DNA: TGTGCCAGCAGCTTAACGGTCCCTCGCTCCTGGACTAGCGGGGGGGCAAATGAGCAGTTCTTC; length: 21; V: TRBV7-3; size: few; J: TRBJ2-1; D: TRBD2
CDR3: CASSVGGSGGYTF; DNA: TGTGCCAGCAGCGTAGGGGGGAGTGGCGGCTACACCTTC; length: 13; V: TRBV9; size: -; J: TRBJ1-2; D: -
CDR3: CASSPGRSRGYTF; DNA: TGTGCCAGCAGCCCGGGGCGGTCTCGCGGCTACACCTTC; length: 13; V: TRBV7-2; size: -; J: TRBJ1-2; D: -
CDR3: CASSLAGSKSTDTQYF; DNA: TGTGCCAGCAGCTTAGCGGGCAGCAAGAGCACAGATACGCAGTATTTT; length: 16; V: TRBV11-1; size: -; J: TRBJ2-3; D: -
CDR3: CASSLTGSAYEQYF; DNA: TGCGCCAGCAGCTTGACAGGGTCCGCCTACGAGCAGTACTTC; length: 14; V: TRBV5-1; size: -; J: TRBJ2-7; D: -
CDR3: CASSPGTANTGELFF; DNA: TGTGCCAGCAGTCCCGGGACAGCGAACACCGGGGAGCTGTTTTTT; length: 15; V: TRBV6-4; size: -; J: TRBJ2-2; D: TRBD1
CDR3: CASSVRLAEYNEQFF; DNA: TGTGCCAGCAGCGTCCGACTAGCAGAGTACAATGAGCAGTTCTTC; length: 15; V: TRBV9; size: -; J: TRBJ2-1; D: TRBD2
CDR3: CASSARQGLYNEQFF; DNA: TGTGCCAGCAGCGCCAGACAGGGTTTATACAATGAGCAGTTCTTC; length: 15; V: TRBV7-8; size: -; J: TRBJ2-1; D: TRBD1
CDR3: CASSLSAGGENIQYF; DNA: TGCGCCAGCAGCCTCAGTGCAGGGGGAGAAAACATTCAGTACTTC; length: 15; V: TRBV5-1; size: few; J: TRBJ2-4; D: TRBD1
CDR3: CASSPDRTSFNYGYTF; DNA: TGTGCCAGCAGTCCGGACAGGACCTCCTTTAACTATGGCTACACCTTC; length: 16; V: TRBV27; size: -; J: TRBJ1-2; D: TRBD1
CDR3: CSVEDNGGGNTIYF; DNA: TGCAGCGTTGAAGATAACGGGGGCGGAAACACCATATATTTT; length: 14; V: TRBV29-1; size: -; J: TRBJ1-3; D: -